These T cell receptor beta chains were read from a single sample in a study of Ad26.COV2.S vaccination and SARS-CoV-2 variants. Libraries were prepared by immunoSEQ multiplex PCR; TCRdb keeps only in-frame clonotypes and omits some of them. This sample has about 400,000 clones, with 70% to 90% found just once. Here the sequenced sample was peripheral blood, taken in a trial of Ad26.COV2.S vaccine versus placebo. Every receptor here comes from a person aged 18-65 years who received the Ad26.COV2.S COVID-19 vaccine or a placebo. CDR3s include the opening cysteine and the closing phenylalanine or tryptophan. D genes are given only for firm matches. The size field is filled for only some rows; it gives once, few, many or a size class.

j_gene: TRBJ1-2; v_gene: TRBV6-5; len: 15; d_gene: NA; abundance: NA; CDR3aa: CASSYSFSRGYGYTF; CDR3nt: TGTGCCAGCAGTTACTCTTTTTCCCGGGGCTATGGCTACACCTTC
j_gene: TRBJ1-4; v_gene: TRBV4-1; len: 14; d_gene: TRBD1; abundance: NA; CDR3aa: CASSRTGANEKLFF; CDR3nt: TGCGCCAGCAGCCGGACAGGGGCTAATGAAAAACTGTTTTTT
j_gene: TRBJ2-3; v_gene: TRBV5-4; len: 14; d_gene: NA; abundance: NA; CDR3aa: CASSLYGGTDTQYF; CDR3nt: TGTGCCAGCAGCTTGTATGGTGGCACAGATACGCAGTATTTT
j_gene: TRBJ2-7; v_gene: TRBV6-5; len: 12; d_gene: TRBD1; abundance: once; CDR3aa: CASTDRAYEQYF; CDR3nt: TGTGCCAGCACGGACAGGGCCTACGAGCAGTACTTC
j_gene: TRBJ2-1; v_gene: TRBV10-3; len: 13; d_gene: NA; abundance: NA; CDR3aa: CAISESYANEQFF; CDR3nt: TGTGCCATCAGTGAGTCTTACGCAAATGAGCAGTTCTTC
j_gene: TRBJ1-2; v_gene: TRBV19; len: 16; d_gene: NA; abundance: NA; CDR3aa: CASSMGVLDPYYGYTF; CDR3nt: TGTGCCAGTAGTATGGGGGTCTTAGACCCTTACTATGGCTACACCTTC
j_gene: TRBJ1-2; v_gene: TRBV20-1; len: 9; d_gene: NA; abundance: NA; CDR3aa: CSARQGYTF; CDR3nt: TGCAGTGCACGACAGGGCTACACCTTC
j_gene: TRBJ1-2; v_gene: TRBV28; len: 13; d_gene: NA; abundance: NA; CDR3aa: CASSPPPGPYYTF; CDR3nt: TGTGCCAGCAGTCCCCCTCCAGGGCCCTACTACACCTTC
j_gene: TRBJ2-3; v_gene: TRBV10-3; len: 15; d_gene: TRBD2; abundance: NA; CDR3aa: CAISESRGEAGTQYF; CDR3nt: TGTGCCATCAGTGAGTCGCGGGGGGAGGCGGGGACGCAGTATTTT
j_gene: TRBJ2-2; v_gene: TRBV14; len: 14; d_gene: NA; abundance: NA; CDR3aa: CASSQGGNAGELFF; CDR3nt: TGTGCCAGCAGCCAAGGCGGAAATGCCGGGGAGCTGTTTTTT
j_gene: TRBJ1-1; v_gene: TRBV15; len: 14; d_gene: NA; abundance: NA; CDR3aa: CATSRDRNSEEAFF; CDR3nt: TGTGCCACCAGCAGAGATCGGAACAGCGAAGAAGCTTTCTTT
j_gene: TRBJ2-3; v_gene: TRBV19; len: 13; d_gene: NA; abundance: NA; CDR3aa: CASSLGASDTQYF; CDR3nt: TGTGCCAGTAGTTTGGGGGCGTCGGATACGCAGTATTTT
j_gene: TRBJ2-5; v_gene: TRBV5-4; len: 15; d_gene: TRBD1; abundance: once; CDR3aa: CASSVRQGARETQYF; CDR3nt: TGTGCCAGCAGCGTCCGACAGGGGGCGAGAGAGACCCAGTACTTC
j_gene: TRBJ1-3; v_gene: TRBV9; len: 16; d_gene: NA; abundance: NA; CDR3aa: CASSVDGGGTGNTIYF; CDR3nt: TGTGCCAGCAGCGTAGATGGCGGGGGCACTGGAAACACCATATATTTT